This T cell receptor (beta chain) was recorded in a study of T-cell memory formation after mild COVID-19. Whole-study results and caveats: Contracting CD4+ clones were located mainly in CM and EM, and CD8+ clones in EMRA. Proof of SARS-CoV-2 specificity was absent for the second-wave clones that crested on day 37.

A word on this clonotype: What it recognizes is unknown. A much larger clonotype is one base distant, so this may be a read error.

TCRdb recomputed calls from the 5' RACE reads with MiXCR, one row per CDR3 protein. Altogether tens of thousands of distinct CDR3 sequences are present, approximately 15% being singletons, with the ten largest covering roughly two fifths. This CDR3 has 14 residues. The V gene end was trimmed by 5 bases and the J gene end by 2 bases; junction bases not matched to a gene: 4. Germline V gives CDR1 SGHTA, CDR2 FQGNSA. The chain has TRBV7-2 and TRBJ2-3; 7 bases align to TRBD1. This clonotype was sampled from a man aged 18 to 30 who had mild COVID-19 (a few samples of this study predate the infection). Cell type and time point are not known. Sequences were obtained from PBMCs or a T cell subset sorted from them (not recorded which). In DNA form, the CDR3 reads TGTGCCAGCAGCCCGGACAGGAACACAGATACGCAGTATTTT. The encoded protein is CASSPDRNTDTQYF.